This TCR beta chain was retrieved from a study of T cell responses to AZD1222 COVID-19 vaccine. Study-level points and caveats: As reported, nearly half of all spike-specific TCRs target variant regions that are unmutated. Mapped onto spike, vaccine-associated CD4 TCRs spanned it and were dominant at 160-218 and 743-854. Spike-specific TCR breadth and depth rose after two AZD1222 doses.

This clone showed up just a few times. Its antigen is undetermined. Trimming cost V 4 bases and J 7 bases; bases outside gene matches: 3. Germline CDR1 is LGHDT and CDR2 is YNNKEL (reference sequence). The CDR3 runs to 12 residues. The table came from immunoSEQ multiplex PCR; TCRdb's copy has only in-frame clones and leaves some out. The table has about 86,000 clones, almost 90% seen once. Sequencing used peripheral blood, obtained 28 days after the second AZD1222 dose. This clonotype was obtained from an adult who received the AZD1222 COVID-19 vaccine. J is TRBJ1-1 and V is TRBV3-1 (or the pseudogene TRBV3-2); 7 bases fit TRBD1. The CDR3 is CASSRGTVEAFF. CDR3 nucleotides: TGTGCCAGCAGCCGTGGGACAGTTGAAGCTTTCTTT.